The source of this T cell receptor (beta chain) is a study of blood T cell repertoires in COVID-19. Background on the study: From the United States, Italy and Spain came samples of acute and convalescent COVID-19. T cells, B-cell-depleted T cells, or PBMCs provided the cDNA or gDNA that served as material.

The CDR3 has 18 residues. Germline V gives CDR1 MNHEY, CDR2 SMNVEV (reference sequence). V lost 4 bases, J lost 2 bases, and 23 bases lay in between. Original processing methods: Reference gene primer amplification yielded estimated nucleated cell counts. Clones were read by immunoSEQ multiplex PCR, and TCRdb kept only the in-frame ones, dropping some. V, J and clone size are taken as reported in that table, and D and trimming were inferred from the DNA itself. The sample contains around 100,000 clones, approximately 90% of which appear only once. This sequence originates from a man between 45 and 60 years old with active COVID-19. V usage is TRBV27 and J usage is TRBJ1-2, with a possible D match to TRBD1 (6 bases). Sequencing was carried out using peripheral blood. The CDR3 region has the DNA TGTGCCAGCAGTTCCCCTCGCGGACGTAGACAGGAGAACTATGGCTACACCTTC. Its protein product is CASSSPRGRRQENYGYTF.